This T cell receptor beta chain was observed in a study of T cell responses to AZD1222 COVID-19 vaccine. Whole-study results and caveats: Two doses of AZD1222 preceded a rise in Spike-specific TCR breadth and depth.

Germline CDR1 SGHVS, CDR2 FQNEAQ. There are 17 residues in the CDR3. Trimming stripped 5 bases from V and 3 bases from J, with 20 bases between. Comment on this clone: Its antigen is still unknown.

The protocol was immunoSEQ multiplex PCR, while the TCRdb copy is restricted to in-frame clones and leaves out a portion. The sample lists around 160,000 clones, roughly nine tenths seen once, with approximately 3.6% in the top ten. This receptor was obtained from an adult who received the AZD1222 COVID-19 vaccine. The J gene is TRBJ1-5, the V gene TRBV7-8; D ambiguous. Sample: peripheral blood, taken 28 days after the second AZD1222 dose. In DNA form, the CDR3 reads TGTGCCAGCAGCCCCCCCCCTTTCCGGGCAAACAATCAGCCCCAGCATTTT. Translated, it gives CASSPPPFRANNQPQHF.